The 14 T cell receptor beta chains presented below share a single source sample, sequenced in a study of T cell responses to AZD1222 COVID-19 vaccine. Produced via immunoSEQ multiplex PCR; TCRdb's table is partial and in-frame only. The table has around 150,000 clones, 85% to 90% seen once; the top ten hold over 1.5%. Sequences were derived from peripheral blood, sampled on day 0 of AZD1222 vaccination. These receptors all come from an adult in good health.

The V call is TRBV15, the J call TRBJ2-3, with D uncertain. V lost 0 bases and J lost 4, with 2 bases in between. The CDR3 extends over 12 amino acids. Germline V gene data show CDR1 as LNHNV and CDR2 as YYDKDF (reference sequence). CDR3 bases: TGTGCCACCAGCAGAGATCCAGATACGCAGTATTTT. Encoded protein: CATSRDPDTQYF.

The J gene is TRBJ1-2, the V gene TRBV14, with D possibly matching TRBD1 (5 bases). The CDR3 runs 13 residues. Trimming removed 3 bases at V and 4 bases at J, with 9 bases between. Germline lookup yields CDR1 SGHDN and CDR2 FVKESK. The CDR3 region has the DNA TGTGCCAGCAGCCAGGGGCTGGGCTATGGCTACACCTTC. This gives the protein CASSQGLGYGYTF.

CDR3 region: CASSLRWWPGGRNTEAFF. The CDR3 bases are TGTGCCAGCAGCCTCCGCTGGTGGCCAGGGGGAAGGAACACTGAAGCTTTCTTT. The gene calls are TRBV14 and TRBJ1-1; 7 bases fit TRBD1. Germline V gene sequence: CDR1 SGHDN, CDR2 FVKESK. The ends lost 4 bases at V and 1 base at J; junction bases unmatched: 15. This CDR3 is 18 amino acids long.

The chain employs TRBV6-2 or TRBV6-3 and TRBJ2-1; TRBD2 matches 8 bases. CDR1 is MNHEY and CDR2 is SVGEGT in the germline V gene. J gave up 0 bases and V 6 bases, and 7 bases lay outside the gene matches. This CDR3 spans 16 amino acids. CDR3 sequence (DNA): TGTGCCAGCAGCCCGCGGGGGGCGAGCTCCTACAATGAGCAGTTCTTC. As protein: CASSPRGASSYNEQFF.

This clone was seen more than once but under ten times. The V gene is TRBV11-2, the J gene TRBJ2-5, with D unresolved. The CDR3 loop spans 14 amino acids. V lost 0 bases, J lost 4 bases, and 9 bases lay in between. CDR1 SGHAT and CDR2 FQNNGV come from the germline V gene. This chain's CDR3 is CASSLENLLETQYF. The CDR3 DNA follows: TGTGCCAGCAGCTTAGAGAATTTACTAGAGACCCAGTACTTC. The variable domain in full, completed from reference TRBV11-2 and TRBJ2-5, reads EAGVAQSPRYKIIEKRQSVAFWCNPISGHATLYWYQQILGQGPKLLIQFQNNGVVDDSQLPKDRFSAERLKGVDSTLKIQPAKLEDSAVYLCASSLENLLETQYFGPGTRLLVL.

The rearrangement links TRBV15 to TRBJ1-2, with D possibly matching TRBD1 (5 bases). The CDR3 consists of 15 residues. CDR1 and CDR2 from the germline V gene are LNHNV and YYDKDF (reference sequence). Trimming shortened V by 0 bases and J by 4 bases, and 12 bases separated the two germline ends. The CDR3 DNA is TGTGCCACCAGCAGAGAACGACAGCCGACCTATGGCTACACCTTC. The encoded protein is CATSRERQPTYGYTF.

The chain carries TRBV4-1 and TRBJ2-1, with a possible D match to TRBD2 (6 bases). The CDR3 is made up of 16 amino acids. V was pared by 4 bases and J by 0 bases, with 13 bases between. Germline V lookup: CDR1 MGHRA, CDR2 YSYEKL. CDR3 in amino acids: CASSPGTFSSYNEQFF. For the CDR3, the DNA is TGCGCCAGCAGCCCCGGGACTTTTAGCTCCTACAATGAGCAGTTCTTC.

The J gene is TRBJ2-3, the V gene TRBV5-6; TRBD2 agrees at 12 bases. The CDR3 contains 16 residues. The ends lost 2 bases at V and 5 bases at J; junction bases unmatched: 6. Germline CDR1 is SGHDT and CDR2 is YYEEEE. In DNA, the CDR3 is TGTGCCAGCAGCTTCATGACTAGCGGGAGTTTAGATACGCAGTATTTT. Amino acid sequence: CASSFMTSGSLDTQYF.

This chain connects TRBV3-1 (or the pseudogene TRBV3-2) to TRBJ1-1, with D possibly matching TRBD1 (5 bases). With 3 bases removed from V and 4 bases from J, the gap between germline ends came to 12 bases. Germline V lookup: CDR1 LGHDT, CDR2 YNNKEL (reference sequence). The CDR3 covers 14 residues. CDR3 protein: CASSQAPGGTEAFF. DNA for the CDR3: TGTGCCAGCAGCCAGGCCCCGGGGGGCACTGAAGCTTTCTTT.

The V gene is TRBV5-1, the J gene TRBJ1-1; D uncertain. Germline V gene data show CDR1 as SGHRS and CDR2 as YFSETQ. This CDR3 region has 13 residues. Trimming removed 4 bases from V and 6 bases from J, with 13 bases in between. CDR3 DNA sequence: TGCGCCAGCAGCGAAGTCGGCACGGCTGAAGCTTTCTTT. Amino acid sequence: CASSEVGTAEAFF.

The V call is TRBV7-2, the J call TRBJ2-3; 7 bases are shared with TRBD2. Trimming removed 5 bases from V and 2 bases from J; junction bases left unmatched: 16. This CDR3 has 18 amino acids. The germline V gene encodes CDR1 SGHTA and CDR2 FQGNSA. The DNA of the CDR3 is TGTGCCAGCAGCCCCCGAAGGATGGGAGGGCCGATCACAGATACGCAGTATTTT. Protein product: CASSPRRMGGPITDTQYF.

V is TRBV5-1 and J is TRBJ2-2, with TRBD2 as a possible D gene (6 bases). CDR1 SGHRS and CDR2 YFSETQ come from the germline V gene. Trimming removed 4 bases at V and 5 bases at J, with 9 bases between. The CDR3 extends over 13 amino acids. The CDR3 spells CASSLSGTGELFF. The CDR3 bases are TGCGCCAGCAGCCTAAGCGGGACCGGGGAGCTGTTTTTT.

The chain recombines TRBV7-2 with TRBJ1-1; 8 nucleotides match TRBD1. The CDR3 runs to 14 residues. Germline V gene sequence: CDR1 SGHTA, CDR2 FQGNSA. Trimming cost V 2 bases and J 6 bases; bases outside gene matches: 5. CDR3: CASSLIRGLSEAFF. CDR3 nucleotides: TGTGCCAGCAGCTTAATCAGGGGGCTGTCTGAAGCTTTCTTT. The whole variable domain, remainder taken from reference TRBV7-2 and TRBJ1-1, is GAGVSQSPSNKVTEKGKDVELRCDPISGHTALYWYRQSLGQGLEFLIYFQGNSAPDKSGLPSDRFSAERTGGSVSTLTIQRTQQEDSAVYLCASSLIRGLSEAFFGQGTRLTVV.

This chain connects TRBV4-3 to TRBJ2-7; D is uncertain. The CDR3 is 14 amino acids. The germline V gene has CDR1 LGHNA and CDR2 YSLEER. Trimming stripped 0 bases from V and 6 bases from J, with 12 bases between. Here the CDR3 DNA reads TGCGCCAGCAGCCAAGATCGAGGCAGCCCCGAGCAGTACTTC. This sequence encodes CASSQDRGSPEQYF.